A selection of T cell receptor beta chains follows, all from one sample in a study of T cells in Graves' hyperthyroidism and ophthalmopathy. MiXCR was run by TCRdb on the multiplex PCR reads, yielding one entry per CDR3 protein. The sample consists of around 350,000 distinct CDR3 sequences, 19% of them appearing once. What was sequenced was blood. These receptors came from a woman between 18 and 30 years old with Graves' hyperthyroidism. The conserved cysteine and the conserved F or W are not part of the CDR3 here.

v_gene,j_gene,CDR3aa
TRBV12-3/TRBV12-4,TRBJ1-1,ASSLASSTEAF
TRBV28,TRBJ2-7,ASSLGLVYEQY
TRBV6-5,TRBJ1-5,ASSYSTENQPQH
TRBV20-1,TRBJ2-5,SASSGTGKTQY
TRBV3-1,TRBJ2-7,ASSHRGYEQY
TRBV7-4,TRBJ1-6,ASTPLEGPRYNSPLH
TRBV28,TRBJ2-2,ASREQGSTGELF
TRBV13,TRBJ1-6,ASSLTGTETPLH
TRBV6-5,TRBJ2-5,ASSYIRGETQETQY
TRBV7-2,TRBJ1-5,ASSLVELRPQH
TRBV24-1,TRBJ2-7,ATSSGSSYEQY
TRBV12-3/TRBV12-4,TRBJ2-7,ASSFPGRTYEQY
TRBV6-5,TRBJ1-2,ASSYRGRAYGYT
TRBV20-1,TRBJ2-5,SAEGQGYGVTQY
TRBV20-1,TRBJ1-5,SARGQGMQPQH
TRBV5-1,TRBJ2-7,ASSGTTGGAIYEQY
TRBV7-2,TRBJ2-4,ASSPEGGGAFKNIQY
TRBV12-3/TRBV12-4,TRBJ1-1,ASGGGKNTEAF
TRBV20-1,TRBJ2-3,SASVAARSTDTQY
TRBV28,TRBJ1-3,ASSSLSSGGGNTIY
TRBV6-1,TRBJ2-7,ASSWDRVSYEQY
TRBV4-1,TRBJ1-1,ASSQDPGARTEAC
TRBV3-1,TRBJ1-1,ASSYTKSGTEAF